This is a list of T cell receptor beta chains from one sample in a study of cytomegalovirus exposure and HLA in healthy donors. Only in-frame clones appear in the TCRdb table, and some are missing; sequencing was by immunoSEQ multiplex PCR. The sample lists about 180,000 clones; roughly 85% were seen once. Sequenced sample: PBMCs. All receptors come from a boy younger than 10 in good health and CMV-seronegative. Both conserved end residues are part of each CDR3. D genes are given only for firm matches. Rows may omit the clone size; those that give it use once, few, many or a size class.

j_gene: TRBJ1-1
v_gene: TRBV7-9
abundance: NA
d_gene: NA
CDR3aa: CSSSHTAEAFF
CDR3nt: TGTTCCAGCAGCCATACAGCTGAAGCTTTCTTT

j_gene: TRBJ2-6
v_gene: TRBV29-1
abundance: NA
d_gene: NA
CDR3aa: CSVEELWTDSYAGANVLTF
CDR3nt: TGCAGCGTTGAAGAGCTTTGGACTGACTCGTATGCTGGGGCCAACGTCCTGACTTTC

j_gene: TRBJ2-2
v_gene: TRBV18
abundance: NA
d_gene: NA
CDR3aa: CASYPERRNTGELFF
CDR3nt: TGTGCCAGCTACCCGGAAAGGAGGAACACCGGGGAGCTGTTTTTT

j_gene: TRBJ1-5
v_gene: TRBV28
abundance: NA
d_gene: NA
CDR3aa: CASSAGRSKGLNQPQHF
CDR3nt: TGTGCCAGCAGCGCCGGACGGTCGAAGGGGCTTAATCAGCCCCAGCATTTT

j_gene: TRBJ2-5
v_gene: TRBV4-2
abundance: NA
d_gene: NA
CDR3aa: CASSQVGSPSQETQYF
CDR3nt: TGTGCCAGCAGCCAAGTTGGCTCCCCGTCCCAAGAGACCCAGTACTTC

j_gene: TRBJ2-3
v_gene: TRBV5-1
abundance: NA
d_gene: NA
CDR3aa: CASSLREVMSTDTQYF
CDR3nt: TGCGCCAGCAGCTTACGCGAGGTAATGAGCACAGATACGCAGTATTTT

j_gene: TRBJ2-1
v_gene: TRBV28
abundance: NA
d_gene: TRBD2
CDR3aa: CASSARLAGSYNEQFF
CDR3nt: TGTGCCAGCAGTGCACGACTAGCGGGCTCCTACAATGAGCAGTTCTTC

j_gene: TRBJ2-1
v_gene: TRBV2
abundance: NA
d_gene: TRBD2
CDR3aa: CASASGGKNEQFF
CDR3nt: TGTGCCAGCGCTAGCGGGGGAAAAAATGAGCAGTTCTTC

j_gene: TRBJ1-2
v_gene: TRBV5-8
abundance: NA
d_gene: NA
CDR3aa: CASSSPGDYGYTF
CDR3nt: TGTGCCAGCAGCTCCCCTGGAGACTATGGCTACACCTTC

j_gene: TRBJ2-1
v_gene: TRBV4-1
abundance: NA
d_gene: NA
CDR3aa: CASSQEGAGRNEQFF
CDR3nt: TGCGCCAGCAGCCAAGAAGGGGCAGGGCGGAATGAGCAGTTCTTC

j_gene: TRBJ2-5
v_gene: TRBV2
abundance: NA
d_gene: TRBD1
CDR3aa: CASSPGTGYQETQYF
CDR3nt: TGTGCCAGCAGTCCCGGGACAGGGTACCAAGAGACCCAGTACTTC

j_gene: TRBJ2-5
v_gene: TRBV28
abundance: NA
d_gene: NA
CDR3aa: CASTPVDWEYQETQYF
CDR3nt: TGTGCCAGCACCCCTGTCGATTGGGAGTACCAAGAGACCCAGTACTTC

j_gene: TRBJ2-1
v_gene: TRBV6-1
abundance: NA
d_gene: TRBD1
CDR3aa: CASSDPPGQGANEQFF
CDR3nt: TGTGCCAGCAGTGACCCTCCGGGACAGGGGGCCAATGAGCAGTTCTTC

j_gene: TRBJ2-1
v_gene: TRBV7-3
abundance: once
d_gene: TRBD2
CDR3aa: CASSSTGTSGGPSSYNEQFF
CDR3nt: TGTGCCAGCAGCTCGACCGGGACTAGCGGGGGACCCAGCTCCTACAATGAGCAGTTCTTC

j_gene: TRBJ1-6
v_gene: TRBV5-1
abundance: NA
d_gene: NA
CDR3aa: CASSFGGPGGKALHF
CDR3nt: TGCGCCAGCAGCTTTGGAGGGCCTGGAGGGAAAGCCCTCCACTTT

j_gene: TRBJ1-5
v_gene: TRBV19
abundance: NA
d_gene: TRBD1
CDR3aa: CASSIQGAQPQHF
CDR3nt: TGTGCCAGTAGTATACAGGGGGCACAGCCCCAGCATTTT

j_gene: TRBJ1-1
v_gene: TRBV9
abundance: NA
d_gene: TRBD1
CDR3aa: CASSGAPGQSAMNTEAFF
CDR3nt: TGTGCCAGCAGCGGGGCCCCGGGACAGTCCGCAATGAACACTGAAGCTTTCTTT

j_gene: TRBJ2-6
v_gene: TRBV29-1
abundance: NA
d_gene: NA
CDR3aa: CSATGFSGANVLTF
CDR3nt: TGCAGCGCCACAGGGTTCTCTGGGGCCAACGTCCTGACTTTC

j_gene: TRBJ2-1
v_gene: TRBV25-1
abundance: NA
d_gene: TRBD2
CDR3aa: CASSDLTAGAYNEQFF
CDR3nt: TGTGCCAGCAGTGATCTAACGGCGGGAGCCTACAATGAGCAGTTCTTC

j_gene: TRBJ2-7
v_gene: TRBV6-5
abundance: few
d_gene: NA
CDR3aa: CASQFGGAYEQYF
CDR3nt: TGTGCCAGCCAGTTTGGAGGTGCCTACGAGCAGTACTTC

j_gene: TRBJ1-5
v_gene: TRBV6-1
abundance: NA
d_gene: TRBD1
CDR3aa: CASSVAGTGGLNQPQHF
CDR3nt: TGTGCCAGCAGTGTAGCAGGGACAGGGGGCCTCAATCAGCCCCAGCATTTT

j_gene: TRBJ1-2
v_gene: TRBV7-9
abundance: NA
d_gene: TRBD1
CDR3aa: CASSYSIGQGVGGYTF
CDR3nt: TGTGCCAGCAGCTATTCAATCGGACAGGGGGTAGGGGGCTACACCTTC

j_gene: TRBJ1-1
v_gene: TRBV30
abundance: NA
d_gene: TRBD1
CDR3aa: CAWSRPGGANTEAFF
CDR3nt: TGTGCCTGGAGTAGGCCAGGGGGCGCGAACACTGAAGCTTTCTTT

j_gene: TRBJ1-2
v_gene: TRBV9
abundance: NA
d_gene: NA
CDR3aa: CASSVGTDYGYTF
CDR3nt: TGTGCCAGCAGCGTAGGCACGGACTATGGCTACACCTTC

j_gene: TRBJ2-5
v_gene: TRBV7-9
abundance: NA
d_gene: TRBD1
CDR3aa: CASSSPGQGARQETQYF
CDR3nt: TGTGCCAGCAGCTCACCGGGACAGGGGGCACGGCAAGAGACCCAGTACTTC

j_gene: TRBJ2-5
v_gene: TRBV2
abundance: NA
d_gene: NA
CDR3aa: CASSGSRTHQETQYF
CDR3nt: TGTGCCAGCAGTGGGTCACGGACACACCAAGAGACCCAGTACTTC

j_gene: TRBJ2-5
v_gene: TRBV29-1
abundance: NA
d_gene: TRBD2
CDR3aa: CSVDVLAGGCEQYF
CDR3nt: TGCAGCGTTGACGTACTAGCGGGAGGGTGTGAGCAGTACTTC

j_gene: TRBJ2-2
v_gene: TRBV10-1
abundance: NA
d_gene: TRBD2
CDR3aa: CASSEGIAGPTGELFF
CDR3nt: TGCGCCAGCAGTGAGGGGATAGCGGGGCCCACCGGGGAGCTGTTTTTT

j_gene: TRBJ1-3
v_gene: TRBV5-1
abundance: NA
d_gene: TRBD1
CDR3aa: CASSSSTGGSSGNTIYF
CDR3nt: TGCGCCAGCAGCTCTTCCACAGGGGGTTCCTCTGGAAACACCATATATTTT

j_gene: TRBJ2-1
v_gene: TRBV11-2
abundance: NA
d_gene: NA
CDR3aa: CASSLGLRGNEQFF
CDR3nt: TGTGCCAGCAGCTTAGGGCTTAGGGGGAATGAGCAGTTCTTC

j_gene: TRBJ1-5
v_gene: TRBV6-4
abundance: NA
d_gene: TRBD1
CDR3aa: CASMTGGRGYISNQPQHF
CDR3nt: TGTGCCAGCATGACAGGGGGCCGGGGATATATCAGCAATCAGCCCCAGCATTTT

j_gene: TRBJ1-4
v_gene: TRBV18
abundance: NA
d_gene: NA
CDR3aa: CASSPPWPTPGEKLFF
CDR3nt: TGTGCCAGCTCACCACCGTGGCCAACCCCAGGGGAAAAACTGTTTTTT

j_gene: TRBJ2-7
v_gene: TRBV28
abundance: NA
d_gene: TRBD1
CDR3aa: CASIGDRVPYEQYF
CDR3nt: TGTGCCAGCATTGGGGACAGGGTTCCCTACGAGCAGTACTTC

j_gene: TRBJ1-1
v_gene: TRBV30
abundance: NA
d_gene: TRBD1
CDR3aa: CAWSFRTGEAFF
CDR3nt: TGTGCCTGGAGTTTCCGGACAGGGGAAGCTTTCTTT

j_gene: TRBJ1-2
v_gene: TRBV6-4
abundance: NA
d_gene: TRBD1
CDR3aa: CASSSSGQADFYGYTF
CDR3nt: TGTGCCAGCAGCTCCTCAGGACAGGCAGACTTCTATGGCTACACCTTC

j_gene: TRBJ1-2
v_gene: TRBV4-1
abundance: NA
d_gene: NA
CDR3aa: CASSQVLGAGYTF
CDR3nt: TGCGCCAGCAGCCAAGTGCTGGGCGCAGGCTACACCTTC

j_gene: TRBJ1-1
v_gene: TRBV11-2
abundance: NA
d_gene: NA
CDR3aa: CASSLGRQNTEAFF
CDR3nt: TGTGCCAGCAGCTTAGGAAGACAGAACACTGAAGCTTTCTTT

j_gene: TRBJ2-2
v_gene: TRBV6-5
abundance: NA
d_gene: TRBD2
CDR3aa: CASSYLLAGTGELFF
CDR3nt: TGTGCCAGCAGTTACCTGCTAGCGGGCACCGGGGAGCTGTTTTTT

j_gene: TRBJ2-5
v_gene: TRBV19
abundance: NA
d_gene: NA
CDR3aa: CASSIVGTLGETQYF
CDR3nt: TGTGCCAGTAGTATAGTTGGGACACTCGGGGAGACCCAGTACTTC

j_gene: TRBJ1-5
v_gene: TRBV7-9
abundance: few
d_gene: NA
CDR3aa: CASSRGGDQPQHF
CDR3nt: TGTGCCAGCAGTCGAGGAGGGGATCAGCCCCAGCATTTT

j_gene: TRBJ1-5
v_gene: TRBV7-8
abundance: NA
d_gene: NA
CDR3aa: CASSLTRGSSNQPQHF
CDR3nt: TGTGCCAGCAGCTTAACGAGGGGGTCTAGCAATCAGCCCCAGCATTTT

j_gene: TRBJ1-6
v_gene: TRBV15
abundance: NA
d_gene: NA
CDR3aa: CATSSSLQAYNSPLHF
CDR3nt: TGTGCCACCAGCAGCTCCCTACAGGCTTATAATTCACCCCTCCACTTT